This T cell receptor (beta chain) was recovered during a study of cytomegalovirus exposure and HLA in healthy donors (dated 2017 in TCRdb). General notes on the study: An earlier analysis of approximately 640 of the donors reported 250 to 300 Gb of sequence data and 117 million unique TCR beta sequences from some 180 million T cells. Genome-wide SNP genotypes for about 55% of the roughly 670 donors were used in a later genetic analysis, which treated that subset as a discovery cohort. Class I and class II HLA loci were covered by the typing at four-digit resolution. Approximately 300 gigabases of sequencing data and 75 million to 85 million unique TCR sequences made up an early release that covered 500 to 650 HLA-typed donors. All discovery cohort repertoires had been generated using a single sequencing platform. Of the 300 to 400 genotyped donors, about 84% fell in the genetic ancestry cluster associated with self-reported Caucasian donors. The number of typed donors differed by locus: about 629-630 for A, B, C, DRB1 and DQB1; some 500 for DQA1; approximately 600 for DPA1; and 450 to 480 for DPB1. Among 398 genotyped donors of the cohort, an average of approximately 230,000 unique TCR beta nucleotide sequences were sequenced per donor, about a sixth of them non-productive. A later analysis re-analyzed previously published TCR beta repertoires from approximately 700 donors and added high-resolution HLA genotyping to study TCR occurrence patterns. An earlier analysis of fewer than 750 of the donors used high-throughput TCR beta sequencing to judge whether each TCR beta V gene segment behaved as functional or pseudogenic. High-throughput TCR immunosequencing, statistical association of individual TCRs with disease status, and machine learning were combined to predict cytomegalovirus infection status. The later analysis used no new phenotypic data to find candidate immune exposures, relying instead on TCR beta sequences and their occurrence across donors. Donor age, sex, ethnicity and CMV serostatus were collected together with the repertoire data. The study profiled the T cell repertoires of about 720 subjects by immunosequencing and related them to cytomegalovirus serostatus. Because of strong linkage in the cohort, four or five DR-DQ haplotypes were treated as single units for association and clustering. The study was designed to test whether signatures of past pathogen exposure could be identified by cataloging public T cell receptors. A separate validation cohort of about 110 different subjects was used in addition to the 666-subject first cohort.

Concerning this clone: Its antigen is currently not known. Within one base of it there is no much larger clone, and no base qualities were kept.

Library method: the immunoSEQ multiplex PCR assay. For the multiplex PCR, a mixture combining 60 forward primers for TCR Vbeta segments and 13 reverse primers for TCR Jbeta segments was used. Amplification of the CDR3 region of rearranged TCR beta genes was performed with a multiplex PCR assay on genomic DNA. The Illumina HiSeq System was used to sequence the amplified TCR beta libraries as 87-base-pair reads. On the study's bioinformatics: In a later analysis, roughly 80 million unique TCR beta chains were counted across the 500 to 700 repertoires, and around 10 million of these chains were shared by at least two donors. A nearest-neighbor algorithm error-corrected the raw reads and collapsed the reads into unique sequences, merging closely related sequences to remove PCR and sequencing errors. V, D and J gene segments were assigned by aligning CDR3 sequences to IMGT reference sequences. Each retained sequence needed at least a six-nucleotide match to both a V gene segment and a J gene segment. A rearrangement counted as productive if the CDR3 had no stop codons and remained in frame with V and J, and every other rearrangement counted as non-productive. CDR3 was defined according to IMGT convention as the region running from the second conserved V-encoded cysteine to the conserved J-encoded phenylalanine. The earlier analysis of 500 to 650 of the donors excluded any sequence lacking an unambiguous match to a single V gene segment. An earlier analysis of some 610 of the donors called V segments functional above 56.7% productive rearrangements and segregating when the between-donor standard deviation exceeded 5%. A statistical classification framework was developed to diagnose cytomegalovirus status using the catalog of TCR beta chain sequences. A later analysis assigned V and J genes by comparing TCR nucleotide sequences with IMGT/GENE-DB human TR gene sequences. A later analysis assigned CDR3 sequences and most-parsimonious VDJ recombination scenarios with the TCRdist pipeline. A later analysis defined each TCR beta chain by its CDR3 amino acid sequence plus V-gene family, and excluded reads lacking a unique V-gene family. As a way to deal with suspected cross-contamination and a sequencing artifact, a later analysis dropped 450 to 600 nucleotide sequences that were highly shared and had low generation probability. In a later analysis, a clonal expansion index was calculated for each public chain from normalized within-repertoire ranks of inferred template counts. A later analysis computed generation probabilities with a VDJ recombination model fitted to out-of-frame rearrangements, and checked the results against IGoR. A later analysis scored TCR-TCR, TCR-HLA and TCR-CMV co-occurrence with hypergeometric tests, applying a repertoire-size bias correction to TCR pairs. False discovery rates were estimated in a later analysis by permuting HLA or CMV assignments 20 times. In a later analysis, co-occurring TCRs were grouped using DBSCAN, and TCRdist sequence similarity was added for clustering within HLA-allele-positive subsets. Co-occurrence clustering excluded repertoires with fewer than 30,000 or more than 120,000 public chains, plus five with anomalous nucleotide sharing. TCRdb obtained this table from immuneACCESS and retained in-frame rearrangements with V and J assigned. These tables miss some clones; where compared with another copy, unresolved V genes account for less than half of the shortfall, and the remainder is unexplained. V, J and clone size are those of that table, while D and trimming were read from the DNA. The sample profile shows under 150,000 clones; about 85% of them were found once. The leading ten clones occupy 1.7% of the sample.

The cohort consisted of 600 to 750 healthy bone marrow donors. Cohort members were all nominally healthy when sampled, although unrecorded immune exposures were likely present. The donor tested CMV seronegative, placing the donor among the approximately 400 seronegative members of the cohort. A peripheral blood sample was provided by each donor, and peripheral blood mononuclear cells were used for TCR beta sequencing. Genomic DNA was extracted from the blood cell samples with the Qiagen DNeasy Blood Extraction Kit. Including the terminal cysteine and phenylalanine, the CDR3 comprises 17 residues. The sequence is cut down to CDR3 DNA, 51 bases in frame from base 1. Cut back by 0 bases and 0 bases, the V and J ends lie 12 bases apart. The germline V gene encodes CDR1 LNHNV and CDR2 YYDKDF (reference sequence). Findings and caveats that apply to the study as a whole: The classifier was reported to diagnose cytomegalovirus status with high specificity and sensitivity in both the original and validation cohorts. While some public TCRs were present in many individuals, most TCR sequences turned up only very rarely across donors. HLA typing was unavailable for some donors at each locus, so association tests used only the typed subset. A total of 150 or so TCR beta chains were listed by the study as associated with cytomegalovirus. In a later analysis, some 17,000 TCR beta sequences were associated with specific HLA alleles at a false discovery rate of 0.05. The presence/absence analyses assumed that sequencing depth was roughly uniform across donors, and that assumption may not be true. According to a later analysis, most CMV-associated TCR beta chains appeared to be HLA-restricted, and the HLA associations seemed to be driven largely by CMV exposure. In a later genetic analysis, fewer N-insertions in productive TCRs were reported among donors in an Asian-associated ancestry cluster than the roughly 700-donor mean. In a later analysis, TCR association rates were found to vary across HLA loci, with the most associated TCRs seen for DRB1 alleles and the fewest for HLA-C alleles. A cluster of highly shared sequence variants was judged likely to be a technical artifact of the sequencing pipeline. According to the authors, the approach could potentially be generalized to other disease states and immunological phenotypes. A later genetic analysis associated a missense DCLRE1C variant with V-gene and J-gene trimming of TCR beta chains, and an independent cohort replicated the association. Linkage disequilibrium might explain the correlated functional status among segregating V segments, but an unknown experimental factor could not be excluded. A later analysis found that HLA-associated TCR beta chains were more clonally expanded and had lower generation probabilities than equally common non-associated chains. A further reported finding was that TCR beta sequences accurately predicted the HLA-A and HLA-B alleles for most subjects in the first cohort. Because counts were too low, approximately 18 rarely observed V segments, including chromosome 9 orphons, were excluded from the earlier analysis of fewer than 650 of the donors. In this cohort, only TCR beta chains were sequenced, and detectable features were limited by the absence of alpha or paired-chain data. When HLA alleles, especially DR and DQ, strongly co-occurred, TCR associations were difficult to assign to individual alleles. Immune exposure information for the cohort was limited to CMV serostatus. Some IMGT-functional V segments, including TRBV6-2 and TRBV6-3, could not be distinguished by the 87-base-pair reads and were therefore excluded. A few of the identified cytomegalovirus-associated TCR beta chains were confirmed in vitro to be specific for cytomegalovirus antigens. According to a later analysis, parvovirus B19, influenza, CMV and Epstein-Barr virus appeared linked to several top co-occurrence clusters. Broadly in line with IMGT annotations, most TCR beta V segments showed up in productive rearrangements about 87% or about 30% of the time in an earlier analysis of 450 to 750 of the donors.

Input material: PBMCs. The chain is made from TRBV15 and TRBJ1-5; the D gene remains uncertain. The clonotype comes from a boy between 5 and 17 years old in good health and CMV-seronegative. The CDR3 region: CATSRDFGIDSNQPQHF. The sequence in DNA is TGTGCCACCAGCAGAGATTTCGGGATCGATAGCAATCAGCCCCAGCATTTT.